This T cell receptor beta chain was profiled in a study of metastatic and nonmetastatic thyroid tumors. For the study at large: Repertoire comparisons spanned blood and tumor or nodule tissue from malignant and benign thyroid patients.

Per the germline V gene, CDR1 is MNHNS and CDR2 is SASEGT. The CDR3 runs 17 residues. Trimming took off 1 base at V and 8 bases at J, with 20 bases between the two ends. Ahead of thyroid surgery, no patient had received treatment of any kind. General study results and limits: In blood and tumor, TCR beta diversity was reportedly significantly higher in malignant thyroid tumors than in benign nodules.

In the original workflow: The study built a papillary thyroid cancer distant-metastasis classifier from CDR3 differences across clinicopathological groups. With MiXCR, TCRdb reprocessed the PCR reads. The V and J calls and clone size are TCRdb's, not the authors'. The top ten clones hold roughly a sixth of a sample with around 6,200 clones, around 33% of them seen once. As for this clone: Its antigen is not known.

This chain uses TRBV6-1 with TRBJ1-4, with D tentatively TRBD1 (5 bases). Sequencing used adjacent normal tissue. The receptor's source is a female donor with papillary thyroid cancer or a benign thyroid nodule (not recorded which). Some clones in this sample may be carry-over from other donors' samples. Here the CDR3 DNA reads TGTGCCAGCAGTGAAGTGGCAGGGAAAACGGGTGGCGAAAAACTGTTTTTT. Encoded protein: CASSEVAGKTGGEKLFF.